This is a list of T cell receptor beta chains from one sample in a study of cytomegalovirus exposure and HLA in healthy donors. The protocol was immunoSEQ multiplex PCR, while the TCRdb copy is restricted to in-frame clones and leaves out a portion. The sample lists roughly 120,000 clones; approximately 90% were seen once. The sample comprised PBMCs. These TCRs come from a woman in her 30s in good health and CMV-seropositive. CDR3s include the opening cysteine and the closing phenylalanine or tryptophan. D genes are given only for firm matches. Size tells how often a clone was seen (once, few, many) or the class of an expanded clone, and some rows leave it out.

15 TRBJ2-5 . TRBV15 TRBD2 CATSIGSGSVRTQYF TGTGCCACCAGCATCGGTAGCGGGAGTGTCCGGACCCAGTACTTC
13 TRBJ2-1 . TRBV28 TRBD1 CASRGTGSTEQFF TGTGCCAGCAGGGGGACAGGGTCGACTGAGCAGTTCTTC
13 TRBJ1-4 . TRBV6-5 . CASSILAGGKLFF TGTGCCAGCAGTATCCTAGCCGGGGGAAAACTGTTTTTT
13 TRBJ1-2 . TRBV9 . CASSVEGGYGYTF TGTGCCAGCAGCGTAGAGGGGGGGTATGGCTACACCTTC
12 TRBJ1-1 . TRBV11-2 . CASSLRSTEAFF TGTGCCAGCAGCCTTAGAAGCACTGAAGCTTTCTTT
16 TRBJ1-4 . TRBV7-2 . CASSRGGPNKYEKLFF TGTGCCAGCAGCCGTGGGGGCCCGAACAAATATGAAAAACTGTTTTTT
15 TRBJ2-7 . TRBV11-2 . CASSLRLEGHYEQYF TGTGCCAGCAGCTTAAGGCTAGAAGGACACTACGAGCAGTACTTC
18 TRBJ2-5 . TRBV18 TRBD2 CASSPLRVAGDYQETQYF TGTGCCAGCTCACCCCTGCGCGTAGCGGGGGATTACCAAGAGACCCAGTACTTC
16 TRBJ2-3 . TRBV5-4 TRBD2 CASSLSETSGGHTQYF TGTGCCAGCAGCTTGTCAGAGACTAGCGGGGGACATACGCAGTATTTT
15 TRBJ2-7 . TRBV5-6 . CASSSPGLDFYEQYF TGTGCCAGCAGCTCGCCGGGACTCGATTTCTACGAGCAGTACTTC
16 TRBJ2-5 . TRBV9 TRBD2 CASSPGTSGLQETQYF TGTGCCAGCAGCCCAGGGACTAGCGGACTGCAAGAGACCCAGTACTTC
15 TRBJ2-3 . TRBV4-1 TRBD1 CASSRGTGGSDTQYF TGCGCCAGCAGCCGGGGGACAGGGGGCAGTGATACGCAGTATTTT
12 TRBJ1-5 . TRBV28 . CASSLPWQPQHF TGTGCCAGCAGTCTACCTTGGCAGCCCCAGCATTTT
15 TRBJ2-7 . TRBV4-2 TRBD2 CASSQDGTSSYEQYF TGTGCCAGCAGCCAAGATGGGACTAGCTCCTACGAGCAGTACTTC
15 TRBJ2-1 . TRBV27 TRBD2 CASSLWGLATGEQFF TGTGCCAGCAGTTTGTGGGGACTAGCGACGGGTGAGCAGTTCTTC
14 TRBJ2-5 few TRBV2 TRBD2 CASSSGTSTETQYF TGTGCCAGCAGTTCCGGGACTAGCACTGAGACCCAGTACTTC
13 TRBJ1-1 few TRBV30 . CAWSVRANTEAFF TGTGCCTGGAGTGTACGAGCGAACACTGAAGCTTTCTTT
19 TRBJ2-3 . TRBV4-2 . CASSQDKRTATTHTDTQYF TGTGCCAGCAGCCAAGACAAGAGGACAGCTACTACGCATACAGATACGCAGTATTTT
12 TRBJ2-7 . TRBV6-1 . CASSAYRDEQYF TGTGCCAGCAGTGCCTACAGGGACGAGCAGTACTTC
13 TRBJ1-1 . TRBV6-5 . CASSYVSNTEAFF TGTGCCAGCAGTTACGTCTCGAACACTGAAGCTTTCTTT
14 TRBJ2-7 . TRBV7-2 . CASSLTRSFYEQYF TGTGCCAGCAGCTTAACCCGTAGCTTCTACGAGCAGTACTTC
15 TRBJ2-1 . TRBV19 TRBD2 CASSNRGTSGIEQFF TGTGCCAGTAGTAATCGGGGGACTAGCGGGATTGAGCAGTTCTTC
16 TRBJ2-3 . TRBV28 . CASTLTSSMSLDTQYF TGTGCCAGCACTCTCACGTCGAGTATGAGTTTGGATACGCAGTATTTT
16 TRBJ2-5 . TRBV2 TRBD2 CARGTSGRSPQETQYF TGTGCCAGAGGGACTAGCGGGAGATCCCCCCAAGAGACCCAGTACTTC
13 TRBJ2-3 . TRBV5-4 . CASKGWGLDTQYF TGTGCCAGCAAGGGGTGGGGCTTAGATACGCAGTATTTT
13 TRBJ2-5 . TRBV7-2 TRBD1 CASSSDRTETQYF TGTGCCAGCAGCTCGGACAGGACGGAGACCCAGTACTTC
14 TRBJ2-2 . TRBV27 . CASSWKTGVGELFF TGTGCCAGCAGTTGGAAGACAGGAGTCGGGGAGCTGTTTTTT
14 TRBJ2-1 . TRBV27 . CASTEDGGSNEQFF TGTGCCAGCACGGAGGACGGGGGTTCCAATGAGCAGTTCTTC
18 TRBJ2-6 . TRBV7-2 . CASSPTVRAPPGANVLTF TGTGCCAGCAGCCCAACGGTCAGGGCCCCTCCTGGGGCCAACGTCCTGACTTTC
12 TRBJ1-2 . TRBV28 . CASSLGDRGYTF TGTGCCAGCAGTTTAGGAGACAGGGGCTACACCTTC
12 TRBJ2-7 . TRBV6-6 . CASRGVAYEQYF TGTGCCAGCAGAGGGGTGGCCTACGAGCAGTACTTC
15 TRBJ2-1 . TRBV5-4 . CASSTGTLPYNEQFF TGTGCCAGCAGCACCGGGACTTTGCCCTACAATGAGCAGTTCTTC
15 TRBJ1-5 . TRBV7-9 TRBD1 CASSPLGQGHQPQHF TGTGCCAGCAGTCCTCTGGGACAGGGGCATCAGCCCCAGCATTTT
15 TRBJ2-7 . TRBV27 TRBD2 CASSPTSASSYEQYF TGTGCCAGCAGTCCGACTAGCGCGTCCTCCTACGAGCAGTACTTC
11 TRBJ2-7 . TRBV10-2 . CASSEGVEQYF TGCGCCAGCAGTGAGGGAGTGGAGCAGTACTTC
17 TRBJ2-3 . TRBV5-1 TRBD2 CASSLAFGGGPTDTQYF TGCGCCAGCAGCTTGGCCTTTGGCGGGGGACCCACAGATACGCAGTATTTT
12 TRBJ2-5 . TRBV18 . CASSPEGKTQYF TGTGCCAGCTCACCAGAGGGCAAGACCCAGTACTTC
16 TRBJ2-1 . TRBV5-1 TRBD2 CASSSSGGAGLNEQFF TGCGCCAGCAGCTCTAGCGGGGGGGCCGGATTGAATGAGCAGTTCTTC
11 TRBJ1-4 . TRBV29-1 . CSVDVAGKLFF TGCAGCGTTGATGTGGCGGGAAAACTGTTTTTT
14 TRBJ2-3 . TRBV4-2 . CASSQFPDSGTQYF TGTGCCAGCAGCCAATTCCCGGACTCGGGGACGCAGTATTTT
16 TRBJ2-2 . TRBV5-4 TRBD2 CASSSLAGGPGGELFF TGTGCCAGCAGCTCGCTAGCGGGGGGGCCCGGCGGGGAGCTGTTTTTT
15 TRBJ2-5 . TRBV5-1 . CASSRGTDLGETQYF TGCGCCAGCAGCCGGGGGACAGACCTAGGAGAGACCCAGTACTTC
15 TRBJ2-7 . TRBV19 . CASSIATGLGYEQYF TGTGCCAGTAGTATAGCAACAGGGCTTGGCTACGAGCAGTACTTC
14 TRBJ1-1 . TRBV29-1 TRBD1 CSVVQGEGRTEAFF TGCAGCGTCGTCCAGGGGGAAGGACGGACTGAAGCTTTCTTT
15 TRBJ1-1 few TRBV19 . CASSMGRLGNTEAFF TGTGCCAGTAGTATGGGCAGGCTGGGGAACACTGAAGCTTTCTTT
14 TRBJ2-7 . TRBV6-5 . CASSEGESSYEQYF TGTGCCAGCAGTGAAGGGGAAAGCTCCTACGAGCAGTACTTC
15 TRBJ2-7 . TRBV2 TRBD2 CASSIRLAGVGEQYF TGTGCCAGCAGTATAAGACTAGCGGGAGTGGGAGAGCAGTACTTC
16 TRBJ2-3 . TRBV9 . CASSVGGAVGTDTQYF TGTGCCAGCAGCGTGGGCGGAGCGGTGGGCACAGATACGCAGTATTTT
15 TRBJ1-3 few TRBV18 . CASSPLTDSGNTIYF TGTGCCAGCTCACCACTGACAGACTCTGGAAACACCATATATTTT
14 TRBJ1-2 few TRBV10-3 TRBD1 CAIQPGQGIGGYTF TGTGCCATCCAACCGGGACAGGGTATAGGGGGCTACACCTTC